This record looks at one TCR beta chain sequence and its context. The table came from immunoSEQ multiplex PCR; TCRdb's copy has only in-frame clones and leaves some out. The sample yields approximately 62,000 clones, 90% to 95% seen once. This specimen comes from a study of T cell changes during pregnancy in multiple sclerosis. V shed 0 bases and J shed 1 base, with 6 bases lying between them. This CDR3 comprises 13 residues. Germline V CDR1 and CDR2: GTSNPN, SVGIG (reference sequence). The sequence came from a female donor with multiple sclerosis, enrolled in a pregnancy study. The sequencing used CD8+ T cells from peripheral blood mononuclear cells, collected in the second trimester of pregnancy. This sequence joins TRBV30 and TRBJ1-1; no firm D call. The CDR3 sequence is CAWSVLWNTEAFF. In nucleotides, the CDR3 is TGTGCCTGGAGTGTACTCTGGAACACTGAAGCTTTCTTT.